This paragraph reports one T cell receptor beta chain. This record belongs to a study of identical twins. Trimming left V 4 bases short and J 9 bases short, with 13 bases between. CDR3 length: 13 amino acids. TCRdb called the 5' RACE reads again in MiXCR, with one record for every CDR3 protein. This sample carries hundreds of thousands of distinct CDR3 sequences, over 15% of them seen once, and the ten largest clones take around 13%. This same sample was also part of a study on T cells expressing NK-cell markers. That work states: Several of the donors also had these clonotypes leading their CD3+CD56-NKG2C+ fraction.

The clonotype was recovered from a woman under 30 in good health. Sequenced: PBMCs. The chain uses TRBV12-3 or TRBV12-4 and TRBJ2-1; D uncertain. DNA of the CDR3: TGTGCCAGCAGTTCATCGTTAGCTTTTGAGCAGTTCTTC. Protein: CASSSSLAFEQFF.